This T cell receptor beta chain was sequenced in a study of blood T cell repertoires in COVID-19. Study overall: The origin of the acute and convalescent COVID-19 samples was the United States, Italy and Spain. From T cells, B-cell-depleted T cells, or PBMCs came the material, which was cDNA or gDNA.

Original processing methods: Reference gene primers were amplified, and this amplification served to estimate nucleated cell counts. Only in-frame clones appear in the TCRdb table, and some are missing; sequencing was by immunoSEQ multiplex PCR. Clonal size and the V and J genes are those of that table, whereas D and trimming came from the DNA. The sample lists approximately 190,000 clones; 83% were seen once. The germline V gene has CDR1 MGHDK and CDR2 SYGVNS. V lost 8 bases, J lost 3 bases, and 1 base stayed unmatched. The CDR3 sequence is 12 residues long. This TCR was sampled from a woman aged 40 to 50 with acute or convalescent COVID-19. The specimen was peripheral blood. V gene TRBV25-1 combines with J gene TRBJ2-1, with 7 bases matching TRBD1. The CDR3 region is CASRTGYNEQFF. CDR3 DNA: TGTGCCAGCCGGACAGGCTACAATGAGCAGTTCTTC.